This T cell receptor beta chain was captured in a study of CD8+ T cells in alopecia areata. The sample's treatment: oral pan-JAK inhibitor, 5-10 mg twice daily. Study results and caveats: Many expanded lesional clones persisted in scalp and blood during tofacitinib treatment. Scalp clonality dropped significantly under tofacitinib, as did expanded CD8+ top-100 clones. Normal scalp showed lower clonality than lesional scalp, especially alopecia totalis/universalis.

Germline V gene lookup returns CDR1 SEHNR and CDR2 FQNEAQ (reference sequence). Trimming took 0 bases from V and 6 from J; bases not matched to a gene: 5. This CDR3 comprises 15 residues. TCR sequencing used cDNA made by reverse transcription of extracted RNA. Sequencing was performed with immunoSEQ multiplex PCR; in TCRdb, only in-frame clones are kept and a portion is missing. Of about 210,000 clones listed, more than 45% were seen once; the top ten hold 1.5% to 2%. This clone has a handful of counts. What it binds is unknown. The receptor was derived from a human donor with alopecia areata. This sample comprised CD4+ T cells sorted from blood, obtained at week 4, from a patient treated with tofacitinib. The chain joins TRBV7-9 to TRBJ2-3, with 8 nucleotides matching TRBD2. The CDR3 reads CASSLAGLVTDTQYF. CDR3 nucleotide sequence: TGTGCCAGCAGCTTAGCGGGACTAGTTACCGATACGCAGTATTTT.